Presented here are 24 T cell receptor beta chains from one specimen sequenced in a study of vaccination effects on CD4 cells after COVID-19. Their antigens are not known. ViraFEST used viral peptide pools to expand antigen-specific CD4+ T cells before sequencing. A roughly 10-day culture period preceded the isolation of CD4+ T cells. Each participant was administered two doses of either the BNT162b2 or the mRNA-1273 vaccine. The method was immunoSEQ multiplex PCR; TCRdb's version includes in-frame clones alone and lacks a portion of them. The data hold 35,000 to 45,000 clones, with roughly 79% observed a single time. The sample in question was CD4+ T cells from PBMCs cultured with HCoV-NL63 spike peptides, obtained after COVID-19 vaccination. The receptors stem from a human donor who received a COVID-19 vaccine. Some clones in this sample may be carry-over from other donors' samples.

The chain has TRBV6-1 and TRBJ2-7; D is perhaps TRBD2 (5 bases). CDR1 MNHNS and CDR2 SASEGT come from the germline V gene. Trimming stripped 1 base from V and 2 bases from J, with 18 bases between. The CDR3 is made up of 17 amino acids. This CDR3 reads CASSEERREHRTYEQYV. The CDR3 bases are TGTGCCAGCAGTGAAGAAAGAAGGGAGCATCGAACCTACGAGCAGTACGTC.

This clone came up a few times. The rearrangement uses TRBV5-1 and TRBJ2-1, with TRBD1 matching over 8 bases. The CDR3 totals 17 residues. From germline, CDR1 is SGHRS and CDR2 YFSETQ. The ends lost 4 bases at V and 1 base at J; junction bases unmatched: 10. CDR3 protein: CASSPSGTGESYNEQFF. DNA of the CDR3: TGCGCCAGCAGCCCGTCGGGGACAGGAGAATCCTACAATGAGCAGTTCTTC.

This clone has just one count. The chain combines TRBV28 with TRBJ2-3; 12 positions match TRBD2. V lost 5 bases to trimming and J lost 1 base; unmatched junction nucleotides: 4. The germline gives CDR1 MDHEN, CDR2 SYDVKM. The CDR3 has 16 amino acids. The CDR3 loop is CASSLAGGLRTDTQYF. The CDR3 coding sequence is TGTGCCAGCAGTCTAGCGGGGGGGCTTCGCACAGATACGCAGTATTTT.

V usage is TRBV2 and J usage is TRBJ1-2; D possibly corresponds to TRBD1 (6 bases). This CDR3 region has 14 residues. Between the trimmed V and J ends, which lost 3 bases and 4 bases, there was a span of 12 bases. The germline V gene has CDR1 SNHLY and CDR2 FYNNEI. The CDR3 here is CASSEDRVSYGYTF. The CDR3 bases are TGTGCCAGCAGTGAGGACAGAGTCTCCTATGGCTACACCTTC.

The chain has TRBV18 and TRBJ2-7; 7 bases line up with TRBD1. This CDR3 is built from 14 residues. CDR1 and CDR2 from the germline V gene are KGHSH and LQKENI. V dropped 1 base and J dropped 3; count of bases not matched to a gene: 3. CDR3 residues: CASSPQGAGYEQYV. The DNA of the CDR3 is TGTGCCAGCTCACCACAGGGGGCTGGCTACGAGCAGTACGTC.

The V and J genes are TRBV5-1 and TRBJ2-5, with 12 bases identical to TRBD2. V was clipped by 4 bases and J by 0 bases; unmatched bases: 4. Germline assignment: CDR1 SGHRS and CDR2 YFSETQ. The CDR3 runs 16 residues. CDR3 sequence: CASSKGLAGYQETQYF. The CDR3 region has the DNA TGCGCCAGCAGCAAGGGACTAGCGGGCTACCAAGAGACCCAGTACTTC. The whole variable domain, remainder taken from reference TRBV5-1 and TRBJ2-5, is KAGVTQTPRYLIKTRGQQVTLSCSPISGHRSVSWYQQTPGQGLQFLFEYFSETQRNKGNFPGRFSGRQFSNSRSEMNVSTLELGDSALYLCASSKGLAGYQETQYFGPGTRLLVL.

J is TRBJ2-1 and V is TRBV7-9, with 8 bases identical to TRBD2. This CDR3 has 15 residues. V lost 1 base, J lost 2 bases, and 1 base stayed unmatched. Germline-derived CDR1 and CDR2 are SEHNR and FQNEAQ (reference sequence). CDR3 DNA: TGTGCCAGCAGCTTAGTGCGGGGGGCCTACAATGAGCAGTTCTTC. Its translation: CASSLVRGAYNEQFF.

The chain is built from TRBV19 and TRBJ1-5; 10 nucleotides line up with TRBD1. V dropped 6 bases and J dropped 4; count of bases not matched to a gene: 18. The CDR3 length is 19 residues. Germline CDR1 is LNHDA and CDR2 is SQIVND (reference sequence). CDR3 coding DNA: TGTGCCAGTAGAGGTTTTGTAAGGACAGGGGGACTCGTAAATCAGCCCCAGCATTTT. Translation: CASRGFVRTGGLVNQPQHF.

This chain connects TRBV6-5 to TRBJ1-1; 8 bases match TRBD1. The germline gives CDR1 MNHEY, CDR2 SVGAGI. The length of the CDR3 is 16 residues. Losses at the gene ends were 0 bases for V and 1 base for J; bases not matched to a gene: 4. CDR3 nucleotides: TGTGCCAGCAGTTACTCAAGGACAGGGAGGAACACTGAAGCTTTCTTT. Translating it yields CASSYSRTGRNTEAFF.

This sequence joins TRBV5-1 and TRBJ2-1; 9 bases line up with TRBD1. With 0 bases clipped from V and 3 bases from J, the junction kept 1 base outside the gene matches. Germline loops: CDR1 SGHRS, CDR2 YFSETQ. There are 15 residues in the CDR3. The CDR3: CASSLGQGGYNEQFF. The CDR3 DNA reads as TGCGCCAGCAGCTTGGGACAGGGGGGCTACAATGAGCAGTTCTTC.

This rearrangement joins TRBV9 to TRBJ2-3; no reliable D call. The CDR3 covers 12 residues. Trimming stripped 4 bases from V and 0 bases from J, with 3 bases between. Germline CDR1 reads SGDLS; CDR2 reads YYNGEE. The CDR3 spells CASSISTDTQYF. CDR3 in DNA: TGTGCCAGCAGCATTAGCACAGATACGCAGTATTTT.

The chain recombines TRBV19 with TRBJ2-3; D remains unclear. Trimming cost V 5 bases and J 3 bases, with 18 bases left between them. This CDR3 has 16 residues. Germline V gives CDR1 LNHDA, CDR2 SQIVND (reference sequence). CDR3 sequence (DNA): TGTGCCAGTAGTCCCCGGGTCAGTACTGGAACAGATACGCAGTATTTT. It translates to CASSPRVSTGTDTQYF.

This chain uses TRBV4-2 with TRBJ1-3; perhaps TRBD1 as D (6 bases). Germline V gene lookup returns CDR1 LGHNA and CDR2 YNFKEQ. The CDR3 extends over 14 amino acids. V was trimmed by 0 bases and J by 7 bases, leaving 10 bases between them. CDR3 amino acids: CASSQDLQGNTIYF. As DNA, the CDR3 is TGTGCCAGCAGCCAAGACCTACAGGGTAACACCATATATTTT.

The chain uses TRBV6-5 and TRBJ2-7; weak D call: TRBD1 (6 bases). Germline values: CDR1 MNHEY, CDR2 SVGAGI. Trimming took off 6 bases at V and 3 bases at J, with 15 bases between the two ends. The CDR3 spans 14 residues. DNA for the CDR3: TGTGCCAGCAGGATACCGGGACAACGCTACGAGCAGTACGTC. This encodes CASRIPGQRYEQYV.

This clone was observed once. J is TRBJ1-1 and V is TRBV29-1; D may be TRBD1 (5 bases). The germline V and J ends were trimmed by 4 bases and 3 bases, with 15 bases remaining between them. The CDR3 consists of 14 residues. The V gene's germline CDR1 is SQVTM and CDR2 ANQGSEA. The CDR3 DNA reads as TGCAGCGTTGCCCGACAGCGCTCGGACACTGAAGCTTTCTTT. Translation gives CSVARQRSDTEAFF.

The V call is TRBV12-5, the J call TRBJ2-3, with TRBD2 matching 8 bases. Germline V gene sequence: CDR1 LGHNT, CDR2 FRNRAP. The CDR3 runs to 15 residues. V was clipped by 3 bases and J by 4 bases; unmatched bases: 6. The chain's CDR3 is CASGFSGGSADTQYF. CDR3 in DNA: TGTGCTAGTGGTTTCAGCGGGGGTAGCGCAGATACGCAGTATTTT.

The chain recombines TRBV5-1 with TRBJ2-5, with 10 bases fitting TRBD1. The germline V gene has CDR1 SGHRS and CDR2 YFSETQ. V was pared by 3 bases and J by 5 bases, with 13 bases of the junction left unmatched. The CDR3 covers 17 residues. The CDR3 DNA follows: TGCGCCAGCAGCTCACTCCCGGGACAGGGGAGCGGCGAGACCCAGTACTTC. This sequence encodes CASSSLPGQGSGETQYF.

This clone turned up a few times. The V call is TRBV6-1, the J call TRBJ1-5; weak D call: TRBD1 (6 bases). The CDR3 is made up of 11 amino acids. The germline V gene encodes CDR1 MNHNS and CDR2 SASEGT. Trimming shortened V by 3 bases and J by 11 bases, and 8 bases separated the two germline ends. The CDR3 DNA sequence: TGTGCCAGCAGTGAGAGGGGGACCCAGCATTTT. Translated: CASSERGTQHF.

The chain has TRBV4-3 and TRBJ2-2; perhaps TRBD2 as D (5 bases). CDR3 length: 15 amino acids. Germline lookup yields CDR1 LGHNA and CDR2 YSLEER. Trimming stripped 0 bases from V and 7 bases from J, with 12 bases between. The CDR3 DNA follows: TGCGCCAGCAGCCAAGATCTTGCGGGTTTCGGGGAGCTGTTTTTT. Its translation is CASSQDLAGFGELFF.

This clone has a single count. This rearrangement joins TRBV7-2 to TRBJ1-5; TRBD1 matches at 8 bases. CDR1 SGHTA and CDR2 FQGNSA come from the germline V gene. V lost 3 bases and J lost 5; bases outside the gene matches: 3. This CDR3 contains 14 residues. Here the CDR3 reads CASSLDRVYQPQHF. DNA for the CDR3: TGTGCCAGCAGCTTGGACAGGGTCTATCAGCCCCAGCATTTT. The entire variable domain, with the rest obtained from reference TRBV7-2 and TRBJ1-5, is as follows: GAGVSQSPSNKVTEKGKDVELRCDPISGHTALYWYRQSLGQGLEFLIYFQGNSAPDKSGLPSDRFSAERTGGSVSTLTIQRTQQEDSAVYLCASSLDRVYQPQHFGDGTRLSIL.

V gene TRBV5-6 combines with J gene TRBJ1-2; D not resolved. The CDR3 runs 11 residues. Germline V gene lookup returns CDR1 SGHDT and CDR2 YYEEEE. The V and J ends lost 3 bases and 5 bases respectively, with 5 bases between them. CDR3 protein: CASSSSYGYTF. The CDR3 nucleotides read TGTGCCAGCAGCTCCTCATATGGCTACACCTTC.

This clone has just a few counts. The chain recombines TRBV7-9 with TRBJ1-3; TRBD1 might be the D (6 bases). Trimming removed 10 bases at V and 2 bases at J, with 18 bases between. CDR1 and CDR2 from the germline V gene are SEHNR and FQNEAQ (reference sequence). The CDR3 contains 15 residues. Written as DNA, the CDR3 is TGTGCCAAGGGGGATGGTGTGGAAGCTGGAAACACCATATATTTT. Residues: CAKGDGVEAGNTIYF.

This clone showed up just a few times. The chain is built from TRBV4-1 and TRBJ2-2, with 9 bases fitting TRBD1. The CDR3 consists of 17 residues. V trimming: 4 bases; J trimming: 6 bases; junction bases outside the gene matches: 12. The germline gives CDR1 MGHRA, CDR2 YSYEKL. This CDR3 is CASSPVDRGRSSGELFF. Written as DNA, the CDR3 is TGCGCCAGCAGCCCGGTAGACAGGGGGAGATCATCCGGGGAGCTGTTTTTT.

The CDR3 loop reads CASSRSTDTQYF. The CDR3 region has the DNA TGTGCCAGCAGCCGCAGCACAGATACGCAGTATTTT. The J gene is TRBJ2-3, the V gene TRBV3-1 (or the pseudogene TRBV3-2), with D hard to call. V gave up 4 bases and J gave up 0 bases, with 2 bases separating them. Looked up from germline, CDR1 is LGHDT and CDR2 is YNNKEL (reference sequence). CDR3 length: 12 residues.